Listed below are T cell receptor beta chains from one sample, sequenced in a study of spatial heterogeneity in lung cancer. TCRdb passed the 5' RACE reads through MiXCR, listing each CDR3 protein once. The sample records 10,000 to 11,000 distinct CDR3 sequences, 6.3% being singletons. The source was PBMCs, collected at surgery. All receptors derive from a male donor with early-stage non-small cell lung cancer. The CDR3 runs from the conserved cysteine through the conserved F or W. A D gene is named only where the DNA matches it firmly. Expanded clones are given a class, and other clones once, few, many or no size at all.

CDR3	DNA	J	size	D	V
CSVDGSRWNEQFF	TGCAGCGTTGACGGGAGTAGGTGGAATGAGCAGTTCTTC	TRBJ2-1	medium-sized	-	TRBV29-1
CASSLTVNTEAFF	TGTGCCAGCAGCTTAACGGTGAACACTGAAGCTTTCTTT	TRBJ1-1	medium-sized	-	TRBV7-9
CSARAPGRADTGELFF	TGCAGTGCTAGAGCCCCCGGCAGGGCTGACACCGGGGAGCTGTTTTTT	TRBJ2-2	many	-	TRBV20-1
CASSSTGLGEQYF	TGTGCCAGCAGTTCGACAGGGTTGGGCGAGCAGTACTTC	TRBJ2-7	many	TRBD1	TRBV28
CASSLSQNTEAFF	TGTGCCAGCAGCTTAAGTCAGAACACTGAAGCTTTCTTT	TRBJ1-1	many	-	TRBV7-3
CASSLSGFSYEQYF	TGTGCCAGCAGCTTATCCGGATTCTCCTACGAGCAGTACTTC	TRBJ2-7	few	-	TRBV7-9
CASSPIKNTEAFF	TGTGCCAGCTCACCAATCAAGAACACTGAAGCTTTCTTT	TRBJ1-1	-	-	TRBV18
CASGTGPYEQYF	TGTGCCAGCGGGACAGGGCCCTACGAGCAGTACTTC	TRBJ2-7	medium-sized	TRBD1	TRBV6-1
CASSQDTISVAGWSTQYF	TGCGCCAGCAGCCAAGATACGATATCCGTAGCGGGATGGTCGACCCAGTACTTC	TRBJ2-5	-	TRBD2	TRBV4-1
CASSLDGDEQYF	TGTGCCAGCAGCTTAGATGGAGACGAGCAGTACTTC	TRBJ2-7	few	-	TRBV7-2
CASSYMTGGIGNQPQHF	TGTGCCAGCAGTTATATGACAGGGGGAATTGGCAATCAGCCCCAGCATTTT	TRBJ1-5	many	TRBD1	TRBV6-2/TRBV6-3
CASSFVGGGFSSYEQYF	TGTGCCAGCAGTTTTGTCGGGGGCGGTTTCTCCTCCTACGAGCAGTACTTC	TRBJ2-7	many	-	TRBV27
CASRGLAGGSKNIQYF	TGTGCCAGCAGGGGACTAGCGGGAGGGTCCAAAAACATTCAGTACTTC	TRBJ2-4	many	TRBD2	TRBV5-6
CASTPTGMNTEAFF	TGTGCCAGCACCCCAACGGGGATGAACACTGAAGCTTTCTTT	TRBJ1-1	-	-	TRBV5-6
CASSPPEWRGPQETQYF	TGTGCCAGCAGCCCCCCCGAATGGAGGGGACCCCAAGAGACCCAGTACTTC	TRBJ2-5	-	-	TRBV11-2
CASSHRDRTLNTEAFF	TGCGCCAGCAGCCACCGGGACAGGACCTTGAACACTGAAGCTTTCTTT	TRBJ1-1	medium-sized	TRBD1	TRBV4-1
CASSFGDYTAQPQHF	TGTGCCAGCAGTTTTGGTGACTACACGGCCCAGCCCCAGCATTTT	TRBJ1-5	few	-	TRBV28
CASTDRWGADGGANVLTF	TGTGCCAGCACCGACAGATGGGGGGCCGACGGTGGGGCCAACGTCCTGACTTTC	TRBJ2-6	-	-	TRBV6-6
CASSEHAAGTGRVNRNIQYF	TGTGCCAGCAGCGAACACGCAGCAGGGACAGGGCGGGTGAATAGGAACATTCAGTACTTC	TRBJ2-4	many	TRBD1	TRBV11-1
CAWSPGTVSYEQYF	TGTGCCTGGAGTCCCGGGACAGTTTCCTACGAGCAGTACTTC	TRBJ2-7	-	TRBD1	TRBV30
CASSFTGVGDTQYF	TGTGCCAGCAGCTTTACAGGGGTTGGAGATACGCAGTATTTT	TRBJ2-3	many	TRBD1	TRBV7-9
CSVKGQRSNSPLHF	TGCAGTGTAAAGGGGCAGCGCAGCAATTCACCCCTCCACTTT	TRBJ1-6	-	-	TRBV20-1
CASSPGRDRAETQYF	TGCGCCAGCAGCCCTGGACGGGACAGGGCGGAGACCCAGTACTTC	TRBJ2-5	few	TRBD1	TRBV5-1
CASSLSSRPYEQYF	TGTGCCAGCAGCTTATCGAGCAGACCCTACGAGCAGTACTTC	TRBJ2-7	-	-	TRBV5-4
CASSPTGDQPQHF	TGTGCCAGCAGCCCTACAGGGGATCAGCCCCAGCATTTT	TRBJ1-5	many	TRBD1	TRBV7-2
CASRQGSGSYEQYF	TGTGCCAGCCGACAAGGGAGCGGCTCCTACGAGCAGTACTTC	TRBJ2-7	-	-	TRBV6-2/TRBV6-3
CASSQDISGNTIYF	TGTGCCAGCTCACAGGACATCTCTGGAAACACCATATATTTT	TRBJ1-3	many	-	TRBV18